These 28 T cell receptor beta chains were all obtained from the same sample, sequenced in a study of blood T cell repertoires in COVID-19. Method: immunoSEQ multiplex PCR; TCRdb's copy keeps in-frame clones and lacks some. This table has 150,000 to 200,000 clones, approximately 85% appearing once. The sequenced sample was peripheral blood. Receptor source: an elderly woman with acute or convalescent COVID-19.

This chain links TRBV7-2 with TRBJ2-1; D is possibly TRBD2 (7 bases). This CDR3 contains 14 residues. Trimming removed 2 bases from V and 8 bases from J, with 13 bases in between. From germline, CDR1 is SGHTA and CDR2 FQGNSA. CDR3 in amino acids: CASSLLRGGDEQFF. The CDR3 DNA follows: TGTGCCAGCAGCTTATTGAGGGGGGGCGATGAGCAGTTCTTC.

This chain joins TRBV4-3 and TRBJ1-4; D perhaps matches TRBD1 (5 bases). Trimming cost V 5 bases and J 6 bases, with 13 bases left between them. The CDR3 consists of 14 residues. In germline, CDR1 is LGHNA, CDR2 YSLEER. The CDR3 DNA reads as TGCGCCAGCAGCAGGGACTCCCTGGATGAAAAACTGTTTTTT. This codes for CASSRDSLDEKLFF.

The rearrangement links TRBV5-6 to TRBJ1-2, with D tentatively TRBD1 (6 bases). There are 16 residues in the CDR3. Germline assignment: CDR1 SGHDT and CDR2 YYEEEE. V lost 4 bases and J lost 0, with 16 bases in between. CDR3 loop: CASSRKPTGTNYGYTF. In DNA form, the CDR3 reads TGTGCCAGCAGCCGGAAACCGACAGGAACTAACTATGGCTACACCTTC.

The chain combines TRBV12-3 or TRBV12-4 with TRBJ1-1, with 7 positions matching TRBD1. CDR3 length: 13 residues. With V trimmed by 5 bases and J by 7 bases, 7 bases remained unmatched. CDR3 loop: CASSLGQALEAFF. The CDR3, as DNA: TGTGCCAGCAGTCTCGGACAGGCGCTTGAAGCTTTCTTT.

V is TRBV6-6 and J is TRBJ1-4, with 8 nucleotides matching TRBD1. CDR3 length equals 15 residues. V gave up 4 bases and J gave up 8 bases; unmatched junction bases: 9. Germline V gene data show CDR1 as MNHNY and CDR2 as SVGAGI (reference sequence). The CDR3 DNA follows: TGTGCCAGCAGTTGGACAGGGAGGGATGGCGAAAAACTGTTTTTT. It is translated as CASSWTGRDGEKLFF.

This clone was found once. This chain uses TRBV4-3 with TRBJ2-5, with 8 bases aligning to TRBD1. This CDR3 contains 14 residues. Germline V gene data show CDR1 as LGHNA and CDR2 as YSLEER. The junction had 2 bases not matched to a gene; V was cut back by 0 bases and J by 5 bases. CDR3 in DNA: TGCGCCAGCAGCCAAGATGCAGGGGGCGAGACCCAGTACTTC. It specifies CASSQDAGGETQYF.

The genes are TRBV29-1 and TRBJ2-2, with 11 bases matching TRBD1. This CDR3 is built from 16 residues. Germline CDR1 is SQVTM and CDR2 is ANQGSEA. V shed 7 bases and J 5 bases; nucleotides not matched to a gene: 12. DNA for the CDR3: TGCAGCGCCCTCCGAGGGGGACAGGGGGGTACCGGGGAGCTGTTTTTT. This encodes CSALRGGQGGTGELFF.

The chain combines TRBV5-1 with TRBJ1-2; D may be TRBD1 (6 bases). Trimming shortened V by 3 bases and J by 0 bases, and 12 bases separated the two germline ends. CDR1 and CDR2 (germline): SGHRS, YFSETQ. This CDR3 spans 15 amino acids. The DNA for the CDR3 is TGCGCCAGCAGCTCAGGACAGATTACTAACTATGGCTACACCTTC. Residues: CASSSGQITNYGYTF.

CDR3 sequence: CASSIAQAPHSQPQHF. The CDR3 region has the DNA TGTGCCAGTAGTATAGCGCAGGCCCCCCATTCCCAGCCCCAGCATTTT. This chain joins TRBV19 and TRBJ1-5; no reliable D call. The CDR3 sequence is 16 residues long. Germline values: CDR1 LNHDA, CDR2 SQIVND (reference sequence). V was shortened by 1 base and J by 7 bases, with 17 bases between the two germline ends.

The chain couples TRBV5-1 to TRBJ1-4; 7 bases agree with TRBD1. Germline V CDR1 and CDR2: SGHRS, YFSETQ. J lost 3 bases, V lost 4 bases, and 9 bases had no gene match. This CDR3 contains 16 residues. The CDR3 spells CASSQVTGQPNEKLFF. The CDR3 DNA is TGCGCCAGCAGCCAAGTGACAGGGCAGCCTAATGAAAAACTGTTTTTT. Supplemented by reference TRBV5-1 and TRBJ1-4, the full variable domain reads KAGVTQTPRYLIKTRGQQVTLSCSPISGHRSVSWYQQTPGQGLQFLFEYFSETQRNKGNFPGRFSGRQFSNSRSEMNVSTLELGDSALYLCASSQVTGQPNEKLFFGSGTQLSVL.

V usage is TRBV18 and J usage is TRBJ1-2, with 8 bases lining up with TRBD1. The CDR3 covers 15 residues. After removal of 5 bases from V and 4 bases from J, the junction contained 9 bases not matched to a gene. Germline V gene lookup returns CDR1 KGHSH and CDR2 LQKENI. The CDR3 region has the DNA TGTGCCAGCTCATACAGGGGGGAGTTTGGCTATGGCTACACCTTC. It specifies CASSYRGEFGYGYTF.

CDR3 sequence reads: CASSLIGGTDTQYF. DNA for the CDR3: TGCGCCAGCAGTCTAATAGGGGGCACAGATACGCAGTATTTT. The chain has TRBV4-1 and TRBJ2-3; D might be TRBD1 (5 bases). Trimming pared 6 bases from V and 1 base from J, leaving 11 bases between. Germline loops: CDR1 MGHRA, CDR2 YSYEKL. The CDR3 spans 14 residues.

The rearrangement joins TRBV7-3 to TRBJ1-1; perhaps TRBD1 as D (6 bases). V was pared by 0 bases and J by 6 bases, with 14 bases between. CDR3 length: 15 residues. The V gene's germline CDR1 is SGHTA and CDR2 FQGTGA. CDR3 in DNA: TGTGCCAGCAGCTTAACGTTGTCAGGGGTCTCTGAAGCTTTCTTT. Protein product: CASSLTLSGVSEAFF.

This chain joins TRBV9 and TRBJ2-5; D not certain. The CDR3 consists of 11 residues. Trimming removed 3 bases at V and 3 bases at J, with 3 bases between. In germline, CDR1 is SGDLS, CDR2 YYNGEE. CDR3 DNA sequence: TGTGCCAGCAGCGGAGAAGAGACCCAGTACTTC. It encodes CASSGEETQYF.

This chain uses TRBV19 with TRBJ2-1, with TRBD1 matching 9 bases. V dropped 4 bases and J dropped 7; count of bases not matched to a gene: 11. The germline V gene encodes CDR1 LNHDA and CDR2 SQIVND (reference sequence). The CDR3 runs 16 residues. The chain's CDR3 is CASSNGRDRVRNEQFF. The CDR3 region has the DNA TGTGCCAGTAGTAATGGGCGGGACAGGGTTCGGAATGAGCAGTTCTTC.

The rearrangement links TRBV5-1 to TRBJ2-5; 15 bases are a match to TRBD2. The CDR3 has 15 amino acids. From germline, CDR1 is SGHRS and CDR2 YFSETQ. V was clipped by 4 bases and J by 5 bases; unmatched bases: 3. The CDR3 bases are TGCGCCAGCAGCATCGGGACTAGCGGGGGGGAGACCCAGTACTTC. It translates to CASSIGTSGGETQYF. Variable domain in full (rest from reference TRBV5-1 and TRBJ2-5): KAGVTQTPRYLIKTRGQQVTLSCSPISGHRSVSWYQQTPGQGLQFLFEYFSETQRNKGNFPGRFSGRQFSNSRSEMNVSTLELGDSALYLCASSIGTSGGETQYFGPGTRLLVL.

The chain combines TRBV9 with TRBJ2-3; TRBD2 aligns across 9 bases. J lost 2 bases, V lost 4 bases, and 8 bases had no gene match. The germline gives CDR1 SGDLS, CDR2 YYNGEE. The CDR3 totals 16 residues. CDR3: CASSTIAGAPTDTQYF. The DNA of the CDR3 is TGTGCCAGCAGCACTATAGCGGGGGCACCCACAGATACGCAGTATTTT.

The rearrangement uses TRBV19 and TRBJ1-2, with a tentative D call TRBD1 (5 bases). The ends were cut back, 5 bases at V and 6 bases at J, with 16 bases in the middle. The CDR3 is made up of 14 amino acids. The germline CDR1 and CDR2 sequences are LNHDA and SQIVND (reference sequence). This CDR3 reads CASSPGLLEDGYTF. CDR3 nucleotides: TGTGCCAGTAGTCCGGGACTTTTGGAGGATGGCTACACCTTC.

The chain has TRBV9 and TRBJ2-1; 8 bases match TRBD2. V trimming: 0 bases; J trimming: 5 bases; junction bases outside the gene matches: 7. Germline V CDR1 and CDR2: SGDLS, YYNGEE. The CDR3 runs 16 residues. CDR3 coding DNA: TGTGCCAGCAGCGTAGGGGTAGCGGGGATCAACAATGAGCAGTTCTTC. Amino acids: CASSVGVAGINNEQFF.

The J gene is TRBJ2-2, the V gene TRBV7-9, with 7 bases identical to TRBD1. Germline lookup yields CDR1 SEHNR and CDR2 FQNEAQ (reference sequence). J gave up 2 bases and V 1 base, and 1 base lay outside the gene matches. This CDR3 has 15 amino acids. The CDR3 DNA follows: TGTGCCAGCAGCTTAGGACAGGGAAACACCGGGGAGCTGTTTTTT. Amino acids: CASSLGQGNTGELFF. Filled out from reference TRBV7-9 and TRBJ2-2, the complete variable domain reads DTGVSQNPRHKITKRGQNVTFRCDPISEHNRLYWYRQTLGQGPEFLTYFQNEAQLEKSRLLSDRFSAERPKGSFSTLEIQRTEQGDSAMYLCASSLGQGNTGELFFGEGSRLTVL.

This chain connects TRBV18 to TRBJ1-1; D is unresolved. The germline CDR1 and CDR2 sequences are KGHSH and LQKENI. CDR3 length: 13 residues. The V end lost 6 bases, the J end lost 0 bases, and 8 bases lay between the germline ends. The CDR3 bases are TGTGCCAGCTCGTATAGCATGAACACTGAAGCTTTCTTT. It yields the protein CASSYSMNTEAFF.

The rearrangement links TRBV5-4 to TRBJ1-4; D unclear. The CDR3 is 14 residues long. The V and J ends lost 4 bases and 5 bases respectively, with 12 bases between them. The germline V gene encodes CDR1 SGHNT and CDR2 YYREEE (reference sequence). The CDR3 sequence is CASSEEYGNEKLFF. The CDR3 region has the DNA TGTGCCAGCAGCGAGGAGTACGGCAATGAAAAACTGTTTTTT.

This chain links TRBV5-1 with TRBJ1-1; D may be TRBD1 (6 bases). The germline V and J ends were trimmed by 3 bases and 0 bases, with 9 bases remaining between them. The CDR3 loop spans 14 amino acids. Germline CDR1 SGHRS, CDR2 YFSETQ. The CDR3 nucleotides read TGCGCCAGCAGCTATGGGACAATGAACACTGAAGCTTTCTTT. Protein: CASSYGTMNTEAFF.

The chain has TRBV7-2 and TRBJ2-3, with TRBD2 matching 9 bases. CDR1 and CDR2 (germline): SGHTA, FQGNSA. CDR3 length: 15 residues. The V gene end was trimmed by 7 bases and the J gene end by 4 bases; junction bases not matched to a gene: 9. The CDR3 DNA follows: TGTGCCAGCACGAAGCTAGCGGGGAGCTCAGATACGCAGTATTTT. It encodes CASTKLAGSSDTQYF.

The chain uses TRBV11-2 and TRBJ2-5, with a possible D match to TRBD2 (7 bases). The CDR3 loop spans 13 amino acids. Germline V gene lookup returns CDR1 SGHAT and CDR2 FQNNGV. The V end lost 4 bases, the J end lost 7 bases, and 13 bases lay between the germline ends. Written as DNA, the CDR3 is TGTGCCAGCAGCTCTGGGGGGGGCGCGACCCAGTACTTC. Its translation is CASSSGGGATQYF.

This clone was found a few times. The CDR3 spells CASSLGQGARADTQYF. DNA of the CDR3: TGTGCCAGCAGTTTGGGGCAGGGGGCGCGGGCAGATACGCAGTATTTT. The chain carries TRBV27 and TRBJ2-3, with 8 bases lining up with TRBD1. The CDR3 consists of 16 residues. Germline V gene sequence: CDR1 MNHEY, CDR2 SMNVEV (reference sequence). J gave up 4 bases and V 3 bases, and 9 bases lay outside the gene matches.

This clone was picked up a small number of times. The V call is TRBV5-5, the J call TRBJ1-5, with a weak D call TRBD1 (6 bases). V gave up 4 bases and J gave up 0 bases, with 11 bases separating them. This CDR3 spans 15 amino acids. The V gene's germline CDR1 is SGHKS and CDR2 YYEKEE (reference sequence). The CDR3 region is CASSRQVHSNQPQHF. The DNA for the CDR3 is TGTGCCAGCAGCCGACAGGTCCATAGCAATCAGCCCCAGCATTTT.

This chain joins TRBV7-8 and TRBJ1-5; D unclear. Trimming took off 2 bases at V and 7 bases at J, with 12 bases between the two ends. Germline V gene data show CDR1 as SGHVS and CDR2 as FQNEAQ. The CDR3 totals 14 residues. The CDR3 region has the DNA TGTGCCAGCAGCTTATCGGCGGGCAGCCAGCCCCAGCATTTT. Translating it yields CASSLSAGSQPQHF. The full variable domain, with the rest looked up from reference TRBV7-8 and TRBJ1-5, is GAGVSQSPRYKVAKRGQDVALRCDPISGHVSLFWYQQALGQGPEFLTYFQNEAQLDKSGLPSDRFFAERPEGSVSTLKIQRTQQEDSAVYLCASSLSAGSQPQHFGDGTRLSIL.